Following are 22 T cell receptor beta chains from one sample sequenced in a study of OX40 agonist ivuxolimab in advanced cancers. Clones were read by immunoSEQ multiplex PCR, and TCRdb kept only the in-frame ones, dropping some. The sample lists some 50,000 clones; about 88% were seen once. Sequencing used CD4+ or CD8+ T cells sorted from blood, obtained in a trial of the OX40 agonist ivuxolimab. These TCRs come from an adult with an advanced solid tumor such as melanoma, head and neck, liver or kidney cancer.

This clone has only one observation. The rearrangement joins TRBV6-5 to TRBJ1-2; D possibly corresponds to TRBD1 (5 bases). V gave up 1 base and J gave up 4 bases, with 16 bases separating them. The CDR3 is 16 residues long. The germline V gene has CDR1 MNHEY and CDR2 SVGAGI. CDR3 amino acids: CASSYFSQIGGYGYTF. DNA of the CDR3: TGTGCCAGCAGTTACTTTAGTCAGATCGGGGGCTATGGCTACACCTTC.

V and J are TRBV18 and TRBJ2-3, with 10 bases aligning to TRBD1. This CDR3 comprises 17 residues. CDR1 is KGHSH, CDR2 LQKENI, per germline. Trimming took 3 bases from V and 3 from J; bases not matched to a gene: 9. CDR3 region: CASSPFPGTGATDTQYF. In DNA form, the CDR3 reads TGTGCCAGCTCACCCTTTCCCGGGACAGGGGCGACAGATACGCAGTATTTT.

This chain links TRBV28 with TRBJ2-5; D is tentatively TRBD1 or TRBD2 (5 bases each). This CDR3 contains 14 residues. The V end lost 3 bases, the J end lost 4 bases, and 12 bases lay between the germline ends. Germline V gene lookup returns CDR1 MDHEN and CDR2 SYDVKM. Here the CDR3 DNA reads TGTGCCAGCAGTTTTATCGGGGCGGCAGAGACCCAGTACTTC. Its protein is CASSFIGAAETQYF.

V gene TRBV28 combines with J gene TRBJ2-6; no reliable D call. Germline lookup yields CDR1 MDHEN and CDR2 SYDVKM. The germline V and J ends were trimmed by 5 bases and 2 bases, with 10 bases remaining between them. The CDR3 length is 15 residues. This CDR3 is CASSNMITGANVLTF. The DNA of the CDR3 is TGTGCCAGCAGTAATATGATAACTGGGGCCAACGTCCTGACTTTC.

The chain has TRBV30 and TRBJ2-2, with a tentative D call TRBD1 (5 bases). Germline V lookup: CDR1 GTSNPN, CDR2 SVGIG (reference sequence). Deletions cut 1 base from V and 4 bases from J, with 22 bases between. The CDR3 consists of 18 residues. The CDR3 loop reads CAWSDLGRAGWGTGELFF. CDR3 DNA sequence: TGTGCCTGGAGTGACCTCGGTAGGGCAGGGTGGGGCACCGGGGAGCTGTTTTTT.

This clone came up once. This chain uses TRBV9 with TRBJ2-5, with 7 bases matching TRBD1. Germline V CDR1 and CDR2: SGDLS, YYNGEE. The CDR3 extends over 15 amino acids. Trimming cost V 1 base and J 4 bases; bases outside gene matches: 7. The CDR3 DNA sequence: TGTGCCAGCAGCGTATCTAGGAACAGGGGAGAGACCCAGTACTTC. It codes for CASSVSRNRGETQYF.

The chain carries TRBV2 and TRBJ2-5, with D tentatively TRBD2 (6 bases). With 4 bases removed from V and 2 bases from J, the gap between germline ends came to 14 bases. Looked up from germline, CDR1 is SNHLY and CDR2 is FYNNEI. This CDR3 is 15 amino acids long. The CDR3 nucleotides read TGTGCCAGCAGTGCATCTACTGGGGGGCAAGAGACCCAGTACTTC. This gives the protein CASSASTGGQETQYF.

The chain recombines TRBV5-1 with TRBJ1-6; perhaps TRBD1 as D (5 bases). V was clipped by 3 bases and J by 10 bases, with 14 bases between them. CDR1 is SGHRS, CDR2 YFSETQ, per germline. This CDR3 region has 14 residues. The CDR3 is CASSYLAGTSPLHF. The DNA for the CDR3 is TGCGCCAGCAGCTATCTGGCCGGGACGTCACCCCTCCACTTT.

This chain links TRBV4-1 with TRBJ2-1; 12 bases match TRBD2. The CDR3 runs 18 residues. The germline V gene encodes CDR1 MGHRA and CDR2 YSYEKL. Trimming at V came to 4 bases and at J to 8 bases, leaving 15 bases not matched to a gene. The CDR3 reads CASSLRGLAGTGGDEQFF. CDR3 DNA: TGCGCCAGCAGCCTCCGAGGACTAGCGGGGACCGGAGGCGATGAGCAGTTCTTC.

The V and J genes are TRBV5-6 and TRBJ2-1; D may be TRBD1 (5 bases). The CDR3 totals 16 residues. The germline V gene has CDR1 SGHDT and CDR2 YYEEEE. The V end was cut by 3 bases, the J end by 0 bases, with 13 bases between. CDR3: CASSSLTGSSYNEQFF. The CDR3 DNA reads TGTGCCAGCAGCTCCCTTACAGGTAGCTCCTACAATGAGCAGTTCTTC.

V gene TRBV28 combines with J gene TRBJ1-2; tentatively, D is TRBD1 (6 bases). The V end lost 3 bases, the J end lost 3 bases, and 14 bases lay between the germline ends. Germline values: CDR1 MDHEN, CDR2 SYDVKM. The CDR3 loop spans 15 amino acids. CDR3 nucleotide sequence: TGTGCCAGCAGTTTCCAGGGGCCTGATGACTATGGCTACACCTTC. Protein: CASSFQGPDDYGYTF.

This chain uses TRBV5-1 with TRBJ1-1, with D possibly matching TRBD1 (6 bases). There are 15 residues in the CDR3. Germline lookup yields CDR1 SGHRS and CDR2 YFSETQ. The ends were cut back, 3 bases at V and 1 base at J, with 13 bases in the middle. The CDR3 region has the DNA TGCGCCAGCAGCTCGTCGGGGGGCGGGAACACTGAAGCTTTCTTT. Translation: CASSSSGGGNTEAFF. Together with reference TRBV5-1 and TRBJ1-1, the CDR3 gives the full variable domain: KAGVTQTPRYLIKTRGQQVTLSCSPISGHRSVSWYQQTPGQGLQFLFEYFSETQRNKGNFPGRFSGRQFSNSRSEMNVSTLELGDSALYLCASSSSGGGNTEAFFGQGTRLTVV.

The V gene is TRBV7-9, the J gene TRBJ2-1; 13 bases are a match to TRBD2. The germline V gene has CDR1 SEHNR and CDR2 FQNEAQ (reference sequence). V shed 5 bases and J 9 bases; nucleotides not matched to a gene: 7. The CDR3 is made up of 15 amino acids. This CDR3 reads CASSLGLAGIAEQFF. In DNA, the CDR3 is TGTGCCAGCAGCCTGGGACTAGCGGGGATTGCTGAGCAGTTCTTC.

V and J are TRBV6-5 and TRBJ1-5; 7 positions agree with TRBD1. This CDR3 region has 15 residues. CDR1 is MNHEY, CDR2 SVGAGI, per germline. V trimming: 9 bases; J trimming: 3 bases; junction bases outside the gene matches: 11. For the CDR3, the DNA is TGTGCCAGTAGCACCGACAGGGAGCCCAATCAGCCCCAGCATTTT. Protein: CASSTDREPNQPQHF.

The rearrangement uses TRBV9 and TRBJ2-7, with 11 bases lining up with TRBD2. Germline V CDR1 and CDR2: SGDLS, YYNGEE. The V segment lost 0 bases and the J segment 2 bases; nucleotides outside the gene matches: 10. The CDR3 is made up of 18 amino acids. CDR3 bases: TGTGCCAGCAGCGTAGGACTAGCGGGACCCCTTACACCCTACGAGCAGTACTTC. Amino acids: CASSVGLAGPLTPYEQYF. The full variable domain, with the rest looked up from reference TRBV9 and TRBJ2-7, is DSGVTQTPKHLITATGQRVTLRCSPRSGDLSVYWYQQSLDQGLQFLIQYYNGEERAKGNILERFSAQQFPDLHSELNLSSLELGDSALYFCASSVGLAGPLTPYEQYFGPGTRLTVT.

The V call is TRBV6-1, the J call TRBJ2-2, with D maybe TRBD2 (6 bases). The CDR3 spans 13 residues. Germline V gene data show CDR1 as MNHNS and CDR2 as SASEGT. Trimming removed 7 bases at V and 6 bases at J, with 12 bases between. The chain's CDR3 is CASNQREAGELFF. DNA of the CDR3: TGTGCCAGCAATCAGAGGGAGGCCGGGGAGCTGTTTTTT.

V and J are TRBV18 and TRBJ2-2; D uncertain. Per the germline V gene, CDR1 is KGHSH and CDR2 is LQKENI. V dropped 1 base and J dropped 1 base, with 10 bases sitting between them. The CDR3 totals 16 residues. CDR3 amino acids: CASSPLGGKNTGELFF. The CDR3 coding sequence is TGTGCCAGCTCACCACTTGGCGGAAAGAACACCGGGGAGCTGTTTTTT.

The V call is TRBV28, the J call TRBJ1-6, with D unresolved. The CDR3 has 15 residues. The ends were cut back, 7 bases at V and 9 bases at J, with 19 bases in the middle. Germline V gene sequence: CDR1 MDHEN, CDR2 SYDVKM. The CDR3: CASKKSRESSSPLHF. In DNA form, the CDR3 reads TGTGCCAGCAAAAAGTCGAGGGAAAGTAGTTCACCCCTCCACTTT. Combining the CDR3 with reference TRBV28 and TRBJ1-6 gives the whole variable domain DVKVTQSSRYLVKRTGEKVFLECVQDMDHENMFWYRQDPGLGLRLIYFSYDVKMKEKGDIPEGYSVSREKKERFSLILESASTNQTSMYLCASKKSRESSSPLHFGNGTRLTVT.

The rearrangement links TRBV18 to TRBJ1-3, with D uncertain. CDR1 KGHSH and CDR2 LQKENI come from the germline V gene. The CDR3 is 17 residues long. The V end was cut by 0 bases, the J end by 1 base, with 13 bases between. Written as DNA, the CDR3 is TGTGCCAGCTCACCACCGTTCTCGGACGGTTCTGGAAACACCATATATTTT. Residues: CASSPPFSDGSGNTIYF.

V and J are TRBV29-1 and TRBJ2-7; D call uncertain. V was cut by 7 bases and J by 2 bases, with 12 bases left in between. The CDR3 loop spans 12 amino acids. CDR1 and CDR2 from the germline V gene are SQVTM and ANQGSEA. This CDR3 reads CSAKTTTYEQYF. CDR3 nucleotides: TGCAGCGCGAAGACGACGACCTACGAGCAGTACTTC.

The J gene is TRBJ1-2, the V gene TRBV6-5; TRBD1 aligns across 10 bases. V trimming: 6 bases; J trimming: 7 bases; junction bases outside the gene matches: 5. Per germline, CDR1 MNHEY and CDR2 SVGAGI. The CDR3 contains 13 residues. CDR3 protein: CASSRTGGTGYTF. The CDR3 DNA follows: TGTGCCAGCAGCCGGACAGGGGGAACTGGCTACACCTTC.

The chain joins TRBV5-1 to TRBJ2-7; 10 bases agree with TRBD1. Germline V gene lookup returns CDR1 SGHRS and CDR2 YFSETQ. This CDR3 has 15 amino acids. The J segment lost 2 bases and the V segment lost 3 bases, leaving 5 bases of the junction unmatched. This chain's CDR3 is CASSYTGTGAYEQYF. CDR3 nucleotide sequence: TGCGCCAGCAGCTATACCGGGACAGGGGCCTACGAGCAGTACTTC.